This TCR beta chain appears in the sequencing data of a study of CD8+ T cells in alopecia areata. About the study: For 6 to 18 months, tofacitinib was taken, and 6 months off drug followed. Scalp area affected, as a percentage, set the severity score of treated patients. Study conclusions and caveats: Because of a solitary nonresponder, the connection of baseline CD8+ expansion to response stays uncertain.

Noted treatment: oral pan-JAK inhibitor, 5-10 mg twice daily. Trimming at V came to 1 base and at J to 10 bases, leaving 4 bases not matched to a gene. The CDR3 spans 14 residues. CDR1 is SEHNR, CDR2 FQNEAQ, per germline (reference sequence). In this sample, this clone turned up a few times. Its antigen is still unknown. Reverse transcribed after extraction, RNA yielded cDNA as the sequencing template. Method: immunoSEQ multiplex PCR; TCRdb's copy keeps in-frame clones and lacks some. In the table there are some 170,000 clones, 58% of which are singletons. The specimen comprised CD4+ T cells sorted from blood, sampled at week 56, from a patient treated with tofacitinib. The sequence was collected from a human donor with alopecia areata. This chain uses TRBV7-9 with TRBJ1-6; 7 positions match TRBD1. The CDR3 DNA is TGTGCCAGCAGCTTAGGGGACAGTGGCTCACCCCTCCACTTT. Its translation: CASSLGDSGSPLHF.